These T cell receptor beta chains were read from a single sample in a study of blood T cell repertoires in COVID-19. This table comes from immunoSEQ multiplex PCR, and its TCRdb copy is limited to in-frame clones, with some not included. This sample has around 200,000 clones; approximately 81% occur once, and the top ten carry about 5%. Sequences were obtained from peripheral blood. The receptors shown here come from a woman aged 80 or over with acute or convalescent COVID-19. The CDR3 runs from the conserved cysteine through the conserved F or W. D genes are given only for firm matches. Only part of the rows carry a size: once, few, many, or a class if the clone is expanded.

j_gene: TRBJ2-7
d_gene: TRBD2
abundance: NA
v_gene: TRBV13
CDR3nt: TGTGCCAGCAGACGAGGGACTAGCGCAACCTACGAGCAGTACTTC
CDR3aa: CASRRGTSATYEQYF

j_gene: TRBJ2-2
d_gene: NA
abundance: once
v_gene: TRBV18
CDR3nt: TGTGCCAGCTCACCCCCCGACGTGAGGGCCGCGACCGGGGAGCTGTTTTTT
CDR3aa: CASSPPDVRAATGELFF

j_gene: TRBJ2-1
d_gene: TRBD2
abundance: NA
v_gene: TRBV12-3/TRBV12-4
CDR3nt: TGTGCCAGCAGTTTAGGACGACTAGCGGAGCAGTTCTTC
CDR3aa: CASSLGRLAEQFF

j_gene: TRBJ2-5
d_gene: TRBD2
abundance: few
v_gene: TRBV11-2
CDR3nt: TGTGCCAGCAGCCAGCGGGAGATCGAAGAGACCCAGTACTTC
CDR3aa: CASSQREIEETQYF

j_gene: TRBJ1-3
d_gene: NA
abundance: once
v_gene: TRBV18
CDR3nt: TGTGCCAGCTCACCCGGGTCCTCTTCGAGCTACTCTGGAAACACCATATATTTT
CDR3aa: CASSPGSSSSYSGNTIYF

j_gene: TRBJ1-2
d_gene: TRBD1
abundance: NA
v_gene: TRBV18
CDR3nt: TGTGCCAGCTCACTAGACAGGGGGAATGGCTACACCTTC
CDR3aa: CASSLDRGNGYTF

j_gene: TRBJ2-5
d_gene: NA
abundance: few
v_gene: TRBV3-1/TRBV3-2
CDR3nt: TGTGCCAGCAACCGGTACCAAGAGACCCAGTACTTC
CDR3aa: CASNRYQETQYF

j_gene: TRBJ2-5
d_gene: NA
abundance: NA
v_gene: TRBV15
CDR3nt: TGTGCCACCAGCAGTAAGGCAGGCCAAGAGACCCAGTACTTC
CDR3aa: CATSSKAGQETQYF

j_gene: TRBJ1-6
d_gene: NA
abundance: once
v_gene: TRBV18
CDR3nt: TGTGCCAGCTCACCAGAGGGCGGGGAGAATTCACCCCTCCACTTT
CDR3aa: CASSPEGGENSPLHF

j_gene: TRBJ1-1
d_gene: NA
abundance: NA
v_gene: TRBV7-9
CDR3nt: TGTGCCAGCAGCTTAGAGCCTGTGTCCCCTGAAGCTTTCTTT
CDR3aa: CASSLEPVSPEAFF

j_gene: TRBJ1-1
d_gene: NA
abundance: NA
v_gene: TRBV9
CDR3nt: TGTGCCAGCAGCGTAGACCAGGTTGGTGAAGCTTTCTTT
CDR3aa: CASSVDQVGEAFF

j_gene: TRBJ2-5
d_gene: NA
abundance: once
v_gene: TRBV7-2
CDR3nt: TGTGCCAGCAGCTTCCCAGGGGAGACCCAGTACTTC
CDR3aa: CASSFPGETQYF

j_gene: TRBJ1-1
d_gene: NA
abundance: NA
v_gene: TRBV9
CDR3nt: TGTGCCAGCAGCGTAGCTCTGAACACTGAAGCTTTCTTT
CDR3aa: CASSVALNTEAFF

j_gene: TRBJ2-7
d_gene: NA
abundance: NA
v_gene: TRBV5-1
CDR3nt: TGCGCCAGCAGCTTGCCGGAAGGGGGTAACGAGCAGTACTTC
CDR3aa: CASSLPEGGNEQYF

j_gene: TRBJ2-1
d_gene: TRBD2
abundance: NA
v_gene: TRBV9
CDR3nt: TGTGCCAGCACCTCTGGCGGGAGCTCCTACAATGAGCAGTTCTTC
CDR3aa: CASTSGGSSYNEQFF

j_gene: TRBJ2-3
d_gene: NA
abundance: NA
v_gene: TRBV5-8
CDR3nt: TGTGCCAGCAGCCGCTGGCCTGGGAGGACAGATACGCAGTATTTT
CDR3aa: CASSRWPGRTDTQYF

j_gene: TRBJ2-7
d_gene: TRBD1
abundance: NA
v_gene: TRBV28
CDR3nt: TGTGCCAGCACAAACCCGGGACAGGGGTACGAGCAGTACTTC
CDR3aa: CASTNPGQGYEQYF

j_gene: TRBJ2-2
d_gene: NA
abundance: NA
v_gene: TRBV9
CDR3nt: TGTGCCAGCAGCCCAGTAAGAAGTGGACTCTCGCGGGCCTCGAACACCGGGGAGCTGTTTTTT
CDR3aa: CASSPVRSGLSRASNTGELFF

j_gene: TRBJ1-5
d_gene: TRBD1
abundance: NA
v_gene: TRBV6-5
CDR3nt: TGTGCCAGCAGCCGGGACAGGGATCCTCAGCCCCAGCATTTT
CDR3aa: CASSRDRDPQPQHF

j_gene: TRBJ1-4
d_gene: TRBD1
abundance: NA
v_gene: TRBV6-6
CDR3nt: TGTGCCAGCAACAGGGGTTTAGATGAAAAACTGTTTTTT
CDR3aa: CASNRGLDEKLFF

j_gene: TRBJ2-1
d_gene: TRBD2
abundance: NA
v_gene: TRBV7-2
CDR3nt: TGTGCCAGCAGCTACCCCAGCGGGAGCGGAGCCTACAATGAGCAGTTCTTC
CDR3aa: CASSYPSGSGAYNEQFF

j_gene: TRBJ1-5
d_gene: TRBD1
abundance: NA
v_gene: TRBV6-2/TRBV6-3
CDR3nt: TGTGCCAGCAGCCCCTTACAGGGGGCGATAAATCAGCCCCAGCATTTT
CDR3aa: CASSPLQGAINQPQHF